This is a list of T cell receptor beta chains from one sample in a study of blood T cell repertoires in COVID-19. TCRdb's table, derived via immunoSEQ multiplex PCR, lists solely in-frame clones and lacks some. This sample carries under 300,000 clones, roughly 80% of them seen once, and the ten largest clones take about 3.2%. Sample: peripheral blood. The receptors derive from a woman aged 18-30 years with acute or convalescent COVID-19. Both conserved end residues are part of each CDR3. D genes are given only for firm matches. Clone size, where shown, is once, few, many, or a class for clones that have expanded.

clone size	CDR3 length	D gene	V gene	J gene	CDR3 protein
.	16	TRBD1	TRBV24-1	TRBJ2-2	CATSDQGTGRSGELFF
once	16	TRBD1	TRBV9	TRBJ2-3	CASSGTGRLSTDTQYF
.	16	TRBD2	TRBV5-1	TRBJ2-1	CASSPTTSGRGNEQFF
once	15	TRBD2	TRBV30	TRBJ2-7	CAWRPWDSGVYEQYF
.	13	.	TRBV12-3/TRBV12-4	TRBJ2-7	CASSAYVSYEQYF
.	16	.	TRBV9	TRBJ2-4	CASSVGPPRAKNIQYF
.	12	.	TRBV5-1	TRBJ2-5	CASSSNQETQYF
.	14	.	TRBV19	TRBJ2-1	CASSMGGDYNEQFF
.	17	.	TRBV19	TRBJ2-1	CASSRPPQGRTYNEQFF
.	13	.	TRBV5-1	TRBJ2-7	CASSRDPQDEQYF
once	15	.	TRBV18	TRBJ2-7	CASSPPYTGMREQYF
.	19	TRBD2	TRBV27	TRBJ2-2	CASSFSGTSGDWNTGELFF
.	14	TRBD2	TRBV6-5	TRBJ2-1	CASSLTSGRAEQFF
.	13	.	TRBV3-1/TRBV3-2	TRBJ1-1	CASSQSDLGRPFF
.	12	.	TRBV5-1	TRBJ2-5	CASRPNEETQYF
once	14	.	TRBV19	TRBJ2-7	CASSTTGSRSEQYF
.	16	.	TRBV6-5	TRBJ2-5	CASSYSHGGREETQYF
.	16	.	TRBV2	TRBJ1-6	CASSAYRSSYNSPLHF
.	17	.	TRBV3-1/TRBV3-2	TRBJ1-1	CASSQRIQGPMNTEAFF
.	15	.	TRBV19	TRBJ2-6	CASSIEVSGANVLTF
.	14	TRBD1	TRBV6-5	TRBJ1-1	CASSQTGMGTEAFF
.	17	.	TRBV2	TRBJ2-1	CASSYALEGLTDNEQFF
.	17	.	TRBV4-3	TRBJ2-2	CASSQDLLRMNTGELFF
.	14	.	TRBV4-3	TRBJ2-4	CASSQDRRGRIQYF
once	19	TRBD2	TRBV11-2	TRBJ2-3	CASSQKYSGRAGGTDTQYF
once	15	.	TRBV6-2/TRBV6-3	TRBJ1-6	CASSPVGQNNSPLHF
.	13	TRBD2	TRBV9	TRBJ2-7	CASSPSGRAEQYF
once	15	TRBD2	TRBV9	TRBJ2-1	CASSVDGGRYNEQFF
once	18	.	TRBV6-1	TRBJ2-1	CASSEEDIYRWEVNEQFF
once	18	TRBD2	TRBV6-2/TRBV6-3	TRBJ2-1	CASSYPTSGRASDNEQFF
.	15	.	TRBV5-8	TRBJ2-7	CASSSRTEISYEQYF
.	16	TRBD2	TRBV7-8	TRBJ2-1	CASSLIIAGGDNEQFF
.	14	.	TRBV19	TRBJ1-6	CASKAGLGNSPLHF
.	14	.	TRBV5-1	TRBJ1-4	CASSDTNDNEKLFF
.	19	TRBD1	TRBV7-8	TRBJ1-5	CASSLAGTGLIYSNQPQHF
.	16	TRBD1	TRBV11-2	TRBJ1-3	CASSTHRGHAPNTIYF
few	19	TRBD2	TRBV6-2/TRBV6-3	TRBJ2-6	CASSYSTTSGSSGANVLTF
.	15	TRBD1	TRBV4-2	TRBJ1-2	CASSQARTGIYGYTF
.	13	.	TRBV11-3	TRBJ2-2	CASSAGQTGELFF
.	18	.	TRBV7-2	TRBJ1-6	CASSLGPMGGGAGSPLHF
.	17	.	TRBV18	TRBJ1-5	CASSPPSGGERNQPQHF
.	15	TRBD2	TRBV11-2	TRBJ2-1	CASSPSGTQNNEQFF
.	16	TRBD2	TRBV18	TRBJ2-3	CASSPTVAGGPDTQYF
.	15	.	TRBV5-8	TRBJ2-3	CASSLGRDGGDTQYF
.	17	TRBD1	TRBV27	TRBJ1-5	CASSSWGGQDHNQPQHF
.	16	.	TRBV7-9	TRBJ2-2	CASRKNRERNTGELFF
.	14	.	TRBV6-1	TRBJ1-1	CASSAGVMGTEAFF
once	16	.	TRBV7-2	TRBJ2-7	CASSLGGALRYYEQYF
.	13	TRBD1	TRBV5-1	TRBJ1-1	CASGQGGNTEAFF
.	15	TRBD1	TRBV11-2	TRBJ2-7	CASSSSDRGSYEQYF
.	14	.	TRBV19	TRBJ2-7	CASSFSVVPGEQYF
.	16	TRBD1	TRBV6-2/TRBV6-3	TRBJ2-2	CASSYPDRGPTGELFF
.	15	.	TRBV5-1	TRBJ1-4	CASSLGRGTNEKLFF
once	15	.	TRBV4-3	TRBJ2-6	CASSPLLAGANVLTF
few	16	.	TRBV2	TRBJ2-1	CASSEDMIAVYNEQFF
.	17	.	TRBV6-1	TRBJ1-2	CASSAITGGALNYGYTF
.	14	TRBD2	TRBV27	TRBJ2-7	CASSILAGAYEQYF